These 31 T cell receptor beta chains originate from one sample sequenced in a study of breast tumors, draining lymph nodes, adjacent tissues. Samples came from axillary lymph nodes draining the breast cancer. TCRdb analysed the multiplex PCR reads with MiXCR anew, one entry per CDR3 protein. Of around 130,000 distinct CDR3 sequences in the sample, less than 25% are singletons; the top ten hold 2% to 2.5%. The sequenced sample consisted of axillary lymph node tissue. The receptors here all came from a female donor with breast cancer. Some clones in this sample may be carry-over from other donors' samples.

A word on this clonotype: A much larger clone is a single base away; this may be a read error. The rearrangement links TRBV28 to TRBJ1-2; TRBD1 agrees at 9 bases. The length of the CDR3 is 14 residues. V gave up 7 bases and J gave up 4 bases; unmatched junction bases: 7. Germline lookup yields CDR1 MDHEN and CDR2 SYDVKM. CDR3 in amino acids: CASTATGGVYGYTF. Here the CDR3 DNA reads TGTGCCAGCACCGCGACAGGGGGTGTCTATGGCTACACCTTC.

This clonotype was picked up a small number of times. This chain links TRBV9 with TRBJ1-5, with 10 positions matching TRBD1. V lost 4 bases and J lost 7; bases outside the gene matches: 5. The germline gives CDR1 SGDLS, CDR2 YYNGEE. The CDR3 is 14 residues long. For the CDR3, the DNA is TGTGCCAGCAGCCCTGGGACAGGGGTCCAGCCCCAGCATTTT. Translating it yields CASSPGTGVQPQHF.

A note on this clonotype: The junction shows a germline mismatch at one end, possibly a read error. The chain couples TRBV5-1 to TRBJ2-3, with D perhaps matching TRBD2 (5 bases). This CDR3 has 12 residues. From germline, CDR1 is SGHRS and CDR2 YFSETQ. The CDR3 nucleotides read TGCACCAGCAGCTTTCGGGGAGATACGCAGTATTTT. Amino acid sequence: CTSSFRGDTQYF.

This clonotype was recorded at least ten times. The chain carries TRBV6-6 and TRBJ2-7; 9 bases match TRBD2. This CDR3 has 16 residues. The V gene end was trimmed by 6 bases and the J gene end by 0 bases; junction bases not matched to a gene: 9. The V gene's germline CDR1 is MNHNY and CDR2 SVGAGI (reference sequence). The CDR3 nucleotides read TGTGCCAGCAGCCGAGACCTAGCGGGGAGCTCCTACGAGCAGTACTTC. This gives the protein CASSRDLAGSSYEQYF.

This clonotype appeared many times. V usage is TRBV7-9 and J usage is TRBJ2-1; 12 nucleotides line up with TRBD1. Germline CDR1 SEHNR, CDR2 FQNEAQ (reference sequence). The CDR3 extends over 16 amino acids. Germline trimming cut 0 bases from V and 8 bases from J; bases unmatched to any gene: 5. Written as DNA, the CDR3 is TGTGCCAGCAGCTTAGCCTTGGGACAGGGGGCCGATGAGCAGTTCTTC. It translates to CASSLALGQGADEQFF. Full variable domain (outside the CDR3, taken from reference TRBV7-9 and TRBJ2-1): DTGVSQNPRHKITKRGQNVTFRCDPISEHNRLYWYRQTLGQGPEFLTYFQNEAQLEKSRLLSDRFSAERPKGSFSTLEIQRTEQGDSAMYLCASSLALGQGADEQFFGPGTRLTVL.

This clonotype was observed at least ten times. CDR3: CAISPGLRETQYF. For the CDR3, the DNA is TGTGCCATCAGCCCGGGACTGCGAGAGACCCAGTACTTC. V and J are TRBV10-3 and TRBJ2-5; TRBD2 might be the D (6 bases). This CDR3 is built from 13 residues. Trimming cost V 6 bases and J 4 bases, with 12 bases left between them. Germline CDR1 is ENHRY and CDR2 is SYGVKD.

This clonotype was observed a handful of times. It may be a read error: a sequence one base away is much more abundant. The chain joins TRBV6-9 to TRBJ1-6; D ambiguous. The ends were cut back, 11 bases at V and 7 bases at J, with 24 bases in the middle. Germline lookup yields CDR1 MNHGY and CDR2 SVAAGI. This CDR3 has 16 residues. The CDR3 coding sequence is TGTGCCTACTTAGGAGGTATGGGCAGGCAAAATTCACCCCTCCACTTT. Its translation: CAYLGGMGRQNSPLHF.

The table lists this clonotype with many counts. J is TRBJ1-2 and V is TRBV5-1; perhaps TRBD1 as D (6 bases). CDR1 and CDR2 (germline): SGHRS, YFSETQ. The CDR3 is made up of 17 amino acids. V lost 0 bases to trimming and J lost 5 bases, with 20 bases between them. The CDR3 here is CASSLVGAGALQYGYTF. Here the CDR3 DNA reads TGCGCCAGCAGCTTGGTCGGGGCAGGGGCCCTTCAATATGGCTACACCTTC.

The chain combines TRBV6-1 with TRBJ1-4, with D uncertain. The CDR3 runs to 16 residues. Trimming removed 1 base from V and 4 bases from J, with 13 bases in between. The germline gives CDR1 MNHNS, CDR2 SASEGT. The CDR3 DNA is TGTGCCAGCAGTGAAGAATTAAGGGCCTTTAATGAAAAACTGTTTTTT. Encoded protein: CASSEELRAFNEKLFF.

This clonotype came up many times. The rearrangement links TRBV19 to TRBJ1-2; TRBD1 matches at 8 bases. The V and J ends lost 3 bases and 4 bases, in that order; junction bases with no gene match: 10. The germline V gene has CDR1 LNHDA and CDR2 SQIVND (reference sequence). There are 16 residues in the CDR3. The DNA for the CDR3 is TGTGCCAGTAGTATCAAGACAGGGGCTACCCCCTATGGCTACACCTTC. Translation: CASSIKTGATPYGYTF.

This clonotype was recorded at least ten times. The CDR3 reads CASRASGTLNTGELFF. DNA of the CDR3: TGTGCCAGCAGGGCATCCGGGACTCTCAACACCGGGGAGCTGTTTTTT. The gene calls are TRBV5-4 and TRBJ2-2; D is possibly TRBD2 (6 bases). The germline CDR1 and CDR2 sequences are SGHNT and YYREEE (reference sequence). Trimming stripped 5 bases from V and 2 bases from J, with 16 bases between. This CDR3 region has 16 residues.

This clonotype was seen repeatedly, ten times or more. The genes are TRBV12-3 or TRBV12-4 and TRBJ2-1; 14 nucleotides line up with TRBD2. The CDR3 loop spans 17 amino acids. V lost 4 bases to trimming and J lost 5 bases; unmatched junction nucleotides: 7. The CDR3 bases are TGTGCCAGCAGTTACAGGACTAGCGGGAGGTCACACAATGAGCAGTTCTTC. Translating it yields CASSYRTSGRSHNEQFF.

Points on this clonotype: Possible read error: a much larger clone is one base away. The genes are TRBV5-6 and TRBJ1-2; perhaps TRBD1 as D (5 bases). The V end lost 2 bases, the J end lost 8 bases, and 13 bases lay between the germline ends. The CDR3 loop spans 13 amino acids. Per the germline V gene, CDR1 is SGHDT and CDR2 is YYEEEE. CDR3 sequence: CASSLPQGAGYTF. The DNA for the CDR3 is TGTGCCAGCAGCTTACCCCAGGGAGCAGGCTACACCTTC.

The rearrangement links TRBV6-1 to TRBJ2-2; perhaps TRBD2 as D (5 bases). V lost 1 base and J 7 bases, leaving 7 bases between the germline ends. The CDR3 spans 13 residues. In germline, CDR1 is MNHNS, CDR2 SASEGT. The CDR3 DNA is TGTGCCAGCAGTGAAGACCGGGACGGGGAGCTGTTTTTT. It encodes CASSEDRDGELFF.

This clonotype was counted many times. The chain couples TRBV4-2 to TRBJ2-7, with a possible D match to TRBD1 (6 bases). The ends were cut back, 3 bases at V and 4 bases at J, with 13 bases in the middle. The CDR3 spans 14 residues. Germline V gene data show CDR1 as LGHNA and CDR2 as YNFKEQ. The CDR3 DNA follows: TGTGCCAGCAGCCACCCCGGACAGACTTACGAGCAGTACTTC. Its protein product is CASSHPGQTYEQYF.

This clonotype was counted ten times or more. The V gene is TRBV7-9, the J gene TRBJ1-5, with D possibly matching TRBD1 (6 bases). Deletions cut 0 bases from V and 6 bases from J, with 15 bases between. From germline, CDR1 is SEHNR and CDR2 FQNEAQ (reference sequence). The CDR3 contains 16 residues. This CDR3 reads CASSLAGGQGSQPQHF. The CDR3, as DNA: TGTGCCAGCAGCTTAGCAGGGGGGCAGGGTAGTCAGCCCCAGCATTTT.

This clonotype appeared many times. The V and J genes are TRBV20-1 and TRBJ2-7; 10 bases match TRBD2. The CDR3 is 14 residues long. Trimming at V came to 6 bases and at J to 7 bases, leaving 12 bases not matched to a gene. CDR1 and CDR2 (germline): DFQATT, SNEGSKA (reference sequence). This CDR3 reads CSAVGASGRVEQYF. The CDR3 DNA is TGCAGTGCAGTTGGGGCTAGCGGGAGAGTGGAGCAGTACTTC.

In the case of this clonotype: Germline and junction disagree at one end, which may indicate a read error. The chain recombines TRBV27 with TRBJ2-2, with D tentatively TRBD1 or TRBD2 (5 bases each). CDR1 and CDR2 (germline): MNHEY, SMNVEV (reference sequence). This CDR3 region has 14 residues. The DNA of the CDR3 is TGTGCCAGCAGTTTATCAGGATACGTGGGGGAGCTGCTTTTT. This encodes CASSLSGYVGELLF.

At least ten counts were recorded for this clonotype. The gene calls are TRBV7-3 and TRBJ2-1; D unclear. The CDR3 covers 11 residues. V shed 4 bases and J shed 9 bases, with 7 bases lying between them. Germline lookup yields CDR1 SGHTA and CDR2 FQGTGA. The CDR3: CASSSKVEQFF. CDR3 DNA sequence: TGTGCCAGCAGCTCCAAAGTTGAGCAGTTCTTC.

Ten or more counts support this clonotype. J is TRBJ2-3 and V is TRBV19, with 7 positions matching TRBD2. The germline gives CDR1 LNHDA, CDR2 SQIVND (reference sequence). With V trimmed by 4 bases and J by 3 bases, 4 bases remained unmatched. This CDR3 comprises 14 residues. The CDR3 DNA reads as TGTGCCAGTAGTAGGAGCGGGACGACAGATACGCAGTATTTT. Amino acids: CASSRSGTTDTQYF.

The chain has TRBV11-2 and TRBJ2-1, with 10 bases fitting TRBD2. V trimming: 4 bases; J trimming: 0 bases; junction bases outside the gene matches: 12. Looked up from germline, CDR1 is SGHAT and CDR2 is FQNNGV. The CDR3 spans 19 residues. CDR3 sequence reads: CASSSEGLAPISSYNEQFF. The CDR3 DNA follows: TGTGCCAGCAGCTCAGAGGGACTAGCGCCCATCAGCTCCTACAATGAGCAGTTCTTC. Supplemented by reference TRBV11-2 and TRBJ2-1, the full variable domain reads EAGVAQSPRYKIIEKRQSVAFWCNPISGHATLYWYQQILGQGPKLLIQFQNNGVVDDSQLPKDRFSAERLKGVDSTLKIQPAKLEDSAVYLCASSSEGLAPISSYNEQFFGPGTRLTVL.

Comments on this clonotype: One base away lies a much larger clone, so this may be a sequencing read error. V and J are TRBV5-6 and TRBJ2-3; D is uncertain. Germline assignment: CDR1 SGHDT and CDR2 YYEEEE. This CDR3 has 14 amino acids. Written as DNA, the CDR3 is TGTGCCAGCAGCTTGGGATCGCGCACAGATACGCGGTATTTT. This gives the protein CASSLGSRTDTRYF. The variable domain in full, completed from reference TRBV5-6 and TRBJ2-3, reads DAGVTQSPTHLIKTRGQQVTLRCSPKSGHDTVSWYQQALGQGPQFIFQYYEEEERQRGNFPDRFSGHQFPNYSSELNVNALLLGDSALYLCASSLGSRTDTRYFGPGTRLTVL.

This clonotype has a count of ten or more. V is TRBV19 and J is TRBJ2-2; 9 bases map to TRBD2. The CDR3 is 16 amino acids. V lost 7 bases and J lost 5; bases outside the gene matches: 11. The germline gives CDR1 LNHDA, CDR2 SQIVND (reference sequence). The CDR3 bases are TGTGCCAGTAAAAGTAGCGGGAGACGACTGACCGGGGAGCTGTTTTTT. Its protein is CASKSSGRRLTGELFF. Together with reference TRBV19 and TRBJ2-2, the CDR3 gives the full variable domain: DGGITQSPKYLFRKEGQNVTLSCEQNLNHDAMYWYRQDPGQGLRLIYYSQIVNDFQKGDIAEGYSVSREKKESFPLTVTSAQKNPTAFYLCASKSSGRRLTGELFFGEGSRLTVL.

Of note for this clonotype: It may be a read error: a sequence one base away is much more abundant. The V call is TRBV12-3 or TRBV12-4, the J call TRBJ2-7; 7 bases are a match to TRBD1. This CDR3 region has 13 residues. The J segment lost 5 bases and the V segment lost 5 bases, leaving 6 bases of the junction unmatched. The CDR3 spells CASSIGTVHEQYF. In nucleotides, the CDR3 is TGTGCCAGCAGTATCGGGACAGTGCACGAGCAGTACTTC.

In this sample, this clonotype turned up many times. The V call is TRBV24-1, the J call TRBJ2-7; 10 bases agree with TRBD1. The CDR3 extends over 15 amino acids. The V gene end was trimmed by 3 bases and the J gene end by 4 bases; junction bases not matched to a gene: 5. Germline lookup yields CDR1 KGHDR and CDR2 SFDVKD. CDR3 residues: CATSDRQGAKYEQYF. The CDR3 DNA follows: TGTGCCACCAGTGATCGACAGGGGGCGAAATACGAGCAGTACTTC.

A word on this clonotype: It may be a read error: a sequence one base away is much more abundant. The CDR3 protein is CASSRTSRGTQYF. CDR3 DNA sequence: TGTGCCAGCAGCCGGACATCAAGGGGGACCCAGTACTTC. The chain joins TRBV7-3 to TRBJ2-5; TRBD1 is a possible D gene (5 bases). The ends were cut back, 5 bases at V and 7 bases at J, with 14 bases in the middle. The CDR3 length is 13 residues. The germline V gene encodes CDR1 SGHTA and CDR2 FQGTGA.

The sample holds a few counts of this clonotype. This chain joins TRBV6-1 and TRBJ1-2; 9 nucleotides line up with TRBD1. V shed 3 bases, J shed 5 bases, and the junction held 1 base outside the gene matches. Germline-derived CDR1 and CDR2 are MNHNS and SASEGT. The CDR3 is 13 residues long. The CDR3 bases are TGTGCCAGCAGTGAGACAGGGGGATATGGCTACACCTTC. Translation: CASSETGGYGYTF.

This clonotype occurred many times. Written as DNA, the CDR3 is TGCAGCGTTGAAAAAAGCACAGATACGCAGTATTTT. Translated, it gives CSVEKSTDTQYF. The rearrangement links TRBV29-1 to TRBJ2-3, with D unresolved. Germline CDR1 SQVTM, CDR2 ANQGSEA. Trimming took 2 bases from V and 0 from J, leaving 3 bases between them. The CDR3 sequence is 12 residues long.

A few counts support this clonotype. The rearrangement links TRBV5-6 to TRBJ1-4, with D unresolved. Per the germline V gene, CDR1 is SGHDT and CDR2 is YYEEEE. The CDR3 length is 14 residues. Between the trimmed V and J ends, which lost 0 bases and 5 bases, there was a span of 8 bases. This chain's CDR3 is CASSLGAGNEKLFF. The CDR3 coding sequence is TGTGCCAGCAGCTTGGGGGCGGGAAATGAAAAACTGTTTTTT.

This clonotype was recorded at least ten times. This sequence joins TRBV24-1 and TRBJ2-7; tentative D call: TRBD2 (5 bases). CDR3 size: 15 residues. Trimming removed 3 bases at V and 0 bases at J, with 11 bases between. Per the germline V gene, CDR1 is KGHDR and CDR2 is SFDVKD. The CDR3 nucleotides read TGTGCCACCAGTGATCCGACTACAAACTCCTACGAGCAGTACTTC. Translation: CATSDPTTNSYEQYF.

This clonotype was counted ten times or more. The CDR3 DNA is TGCGCCAGCAGCCCGGGAGGGGTAGCGTCCGGGGAGCTGTTTTTT. Translating it yields CASSPGGVASGELFF. J is TRBJ2-2 and V is TRBV5-1; TRBD2 matches at 8 bases. Germline assignment: CDR1 SGHRS and CDR2 YFSETQ. The CDR3 length is 15 residues. V was pared by 4 bases and J by 6 bases, with 8 bases of the junction left unmatched.